One and the same sample provided the 9 T cell receptor beta chains below, sequenced in a study of T cells after yellow fever vaccination (dated by TCRdb to about 2019). This specimen's treatment or condition label, per the study, means: live attenuated yellow fever vaccine strain. Library creation used 5' RACE. The sequencer listed for this sample is Illumina NovaSeq 6000. The raw public reads went through TCRdb reprocessing: fastp at Q25, MiXCR clone calling, in-frame beta chains kept. Duplicate CDR3 protein sequences are folded into a single record with the most common DNA and genes. Present in this sample are 350,000 to 450,000 distinct CDR3 sequences, roughly a sixth of which were seen just once. The ten largest clones add up to 15% to 20% of the sample. The specimen was PBMCs, collected before the yellow fever booster vaccination. These receptors were taken from a man aged 18 to 30 who received the YFV17D yellow fever vaccine.

This clonotype was picked up a small number of times. This sequence joins TRBV4-3 and TRBJ2-1; perhaps TRBD1 as D (6 bases). CDR3 length: 13 amino acids. The germline V and J ends were trimmed by 4 bases and 11 bases, with 15 bases remaining between them. Per germline, CDR1 LGHNA and CDR2 YSLEER. The DNA of the CDR3 is TGCGCCAGCAGCCTAGACCGGGACACACAGCAGTTCTTC. Its protein product is CASSLDRDTQQFF.

This clonotype was observed a handful of times. The V and J genes are TRBV3-1 and TRBJ2-3; D is possibly TRBD1 or TRBD2 (5 bases each). The germline V and J ends were trimmed by 10 bases and 1 base, with 18 bases remaining between them. Germline CDR1 is LGHDT and CDR2 is YNNKEL (reference sequence). This CDR3 has 15 residues. The CDR3 DNA sequence: TGTGCCACCCAGAAGGGACGATGGGGCACAGATACGCAGTATTTT. Its protein product is CATQKGRWGTDTQYF.

This clonotype was observed a few times. The chain couples TRBV7-2 to TRBJ1-3; 8 bases are a match to TRBD1. The CDR3 loop spans 16 amino acids. V was pared by 5 bases and J by 3 bases, with 9 bases of the junction left unmatched. CDR1 SGHTA and CDR2 FQGNSA come from the germline V gene. CDR3 loop: CASSAQQGVFGNTIYF. DNA of the CDR3: TGTGCCAGCAGCGCACAACAGGGGGTGTTTGGAAACACCATATATTTT.

This chain connects TRBV11-2 to TRBJ2-3; possibly TRBD2 for D (5 bases). Trimming took off 5 bases at V and 3 bases at J, with 12 bases between the two ends. Germline V gives CDR1 SGHAT, CDR2 FQNNGV. The CDR3 spans 14 residues. CDR3 sequence reads: CASSARVVTDTQYF. The CDR3 DNA reads TGTGCCAGCAGCGCGAGGGTGGTAACAGATACGCAGTATTTT.

This clonotype was counted a few times. This chain joins TRBV3-1 and TRBJ1-5; D not certain. V dropped 0 bases and J dropped 4 bases, with 7 bases sitting between them. The germline V gene encodes CDR1 LGHDT and CDR2 YNNKEL (reference sequence). This CDR3 has 14 amino acids. CDR3 DNA: TGTGCCAGCAGCCAAGACGTGGGTAATCAGCCCCAGCATTTT. This encodes CASSQDVGNQPQHF. The whole variable domain, remainder taken from reference TRBV3-1 and TRBJ1-5, is DTAVSQTPKYLVTQMGNDKSIKCEQNLGHDTMYWYKQDSKKFLKIMFSYNNKELIINETVPNRFSPKSPDKAHLNLHINSLELGDSAVYFCASSQDVGNQPQHFGDGTRLSIL.

This clonotype was counted ten times or more. V usage is TRBV20-1 and J usage is TRBJ2-7; 9 bases line up with TRBD1. V dropped 3 bases and J dropped 4; count of bases not matched to a gene: 10. Germline V CDR1 and CDR2: DFQATT, SNEGSKA (reference sequence). The CDR3 contains 15 residues. The CDR3 DNA reads TGCAGTGCTAGCCTCCCGGGACAGGGCGCGTACGAGCAGTACTTC. Its translation is CSASLPGQGAYEQYF.

The chain carries TRBV24-1 and TRBJ1-3; D is possibly TRBD1 (5 bases). This CDR3 is 16 amino acids long. V lost 4 bases to trimming and J lost 0 bases, with 12 bases between them. Looked up from germline, CDR1 is KGHDR and CDR2 is SFDVKD. CDR3 in DNA: TGTGCCACCAGTGACTCGGGACTCCGCTCTGGAAACACCATATATTTT. Amino acids: CATSDSGLRSGNTIYF.

This clonotype has a handful of counts. This chain links TRBV5-1 with TRBJ2-1; D may be TRBD2 (6 bases). There are 16 residues in the CDR3. Trimming stripped 0 bases from V and 0 bases from J, with 10 bases between. Germline loops: CDR1 SGHRS, CDR2 YFSETQ. CDR3 DNA sequence: TGCGCCAGCAGCTTGGGGCTAGCGAGCTCCTACAATGAGCAGTTCTTC. It encodes CASSLGLASSYNEQFF. The full variable domain, in which reference TRBV5-1 and TRBJ2-1 provide the parts outside the CDR3, is KAGVTQTPRYLIKTRGQQVTLSCSPISGHRSVSWYQQTPGQGLQFLFEYFSETQRNKGNFPGRFSGRQFSNSRSEMNVSTLELGDSALYLCASSLGLASSYNEQFFGPGTRLTVL.

This clonotype was recorded a few times. This chain joins TRBV20-1 and TRBJ1-1; weak D call: TRBD1 (5 bases). Trimming stripped 0 bases from V and 12 bases from J, with 23 bases between. Per germline, CDR1 DFQATT and CDR2 SNEGSKA (reference sequence). There are 15 residues in the CDR3. The DNA of the CDR3 is TGCAGTGCTAGAGACCCCCTGACAGTCACTCGTCCAACTTTCTTT. It encodes CSARDPLTVTRPTFF.